A single sample is the source of the 26 T cell receptor beta chains below, sequenced in a study of blood T cell repertoires in COVID-19 (dated by TCRdb to the early 2020s). Library method: the immunoSEQ multiplex PCR assay. Entries here come from immuneACCESS through TCRdb and include only in-frame sequences with V and J called. Some clones fail to appear in such tables; in the studies checked, an unresolved V gene covers under half of the shortfall, and the cause of the remainder is unknown. Present in this sample are under 350,000 clones, roughly 90% of which were seen just once. The ten largest clonotypes hold 2.6% of the sample. Sequencing was done on a sample of PBMCs or T cells enriched from blood (not recorded which). The receptors were gathered from a man in his sixties who had recovered from COVID-19.

The chain has TRBV7-3 and TRBJ1-1; tentatively, D is TRBD1 (5 bases). Germline CDR1 is SGHTA and CDR2 is FQGTGA. The V end lost 0 bases, the J end lost 2 bases, and 7 bases lay between the germline ends. The CDR3 has 14 amino acids. The CDR3 protein is CASSLTGANTEAFF. Here the CDR3 DNA reads TGTGCCAGCAGCTTAACAGGGGCAAACACTGAAGCTTTCTTT.

This sequence joins TRBV9 and TRBJ2-1, with a weak D call TRBD2 (7 bases). Germline V gene lookup returns CDR1 SGDLS and CDR2 YYNGEE. Trimming cost V 0 bases and J 6 bases, with 19 bases left between them. This CDR3 is 17 amino acids long. The CDR3 protein is CASSVAVGGGFFNEQFF. DNA for the CDR3: TGTGCCAGCAGCGTAGCTGTGGGGGGGGGCTTCTTCAATGAGCAGTTCTTC.

The rearrangement links TRBV4-1 to TRBJ1-2; possible D gene TRBD1, 6 bases. V gave up 2 bases and J gave up 5 bases, with 18 bases separating them. The CDR3 contains 16 residues. Germline V lookup: CDR1 MGHRA, CDR2 YSYEKL. The CDR3 coding sequence is TGCGCCAGCAGCCAACAAACGGGGGGCAGGGGTTATGGCTACACCTTC. Translating gives CASSQQTGGRGYGYTF.

The V call is TRBV6-5, the J call TRBJ2-1, with 7 bases fitting TRBD2. Per germline, CDR1 MNHEY and CDR2 SVGAGI. The CDR3 runs to 15 residues. Losses at the gene ends were 2 bases for V and 2 bases for J; bases not matched to a gene: 3. CDR3 residues: CASSYGTSAYNEQFF. In DNA, the CDR3 is TGTGCCAGCAGTTACGGTACTAGCGCCTACAATGAGCAGTTCTTC.

The V gene is TRBV4-1, the J gene TRBJ1-5; TRBD1 is a possible D gene (6 bases). Trimming shortened V by 4 bases and J by 4 bases, and 8 bases separated the two germline ends. Germline CDR1 is MGHRA and CDR2 is YSYEKL. The CDR3 extends over 13 amino acids. The CDR3 spells CASSRDRNQPQHF. Written as DNA, the CDR3 is TGCGCCAGCAGCCGCGACAGGAATCAGCCCCAGCATTTT.

DNA of the CDR3: TGTGCCAGCAGCGCGGGGGGGACAGAAAACTATGGCTACACCTTC. This gives the protein CASSAGGTENYGYTF. The rearrangement links TRBV9 to TRBJ1-2, with TRBD1 matching 7 bases. The germline gives CDR1 SGDLS, CDR2 YYNGEE. CDR3 length equals 15 residues. With 3 bases clipped from V and 2 bases from J, the junction kept 7 bases outside the gene matches.

This clone has only one observation. The genes are TRBV18 and TRBJ2-2; TRBD2 might be the D (7 bases). Germline loops: CDR1 KGHSH, CDR2 LQKENI. The CDR3 runs 16 residues. Trimming took 3 bases from V and 4 from J, leaving 15 bases between them. The CDR3 DNA reads as TGTGCCAGCTCACCGAATCTCGGGGGGCGCACCGGGGAGCTGTTTTTT. This codes for CASSPNLGGRTGELFF.

V and J are TRBV5-6 and TRBJ1-6; a weak D match, TRBD1 (5 bases). The CDR3 covers 15 residues. V lost 4 bases and J 3 bases, leaving 11 bases between the germline ends. Germline V lookup: CDR1 SGHDT, CDR2 YYEEEE. CDR3 in DNA: TGTGCCAGCAGCCCGGGGGTGCACTATAATTCACCCCTCCACTTT. It encodes CASSPGVHYNSPLHF.

The chain is built from TRBV7-9 and TRBJ1-2; possible D gene TRBD1, 5 bases. Trimming removed 1 base at V and 0 bases at J, with 9 bases between. Germline V gene lookup returns CDR1 SEHNR and CDR2 FQNEAQ (reference sequence). CDR3 size: 15 residues. In DNA form, the CDR3 reads TGTGCCAGCAGCTTAGGGAGGGGTCCTAACTATGGCTACACCTTC. This encodes CASSLGRGPNYGYTF.

The chain uses TRBV2 and TRBJ2-3; tentatively, D is TRBD1 (6 bases). The V end was cut by 5 bases, the J end by 4 bases, with 10 bases between. The CDR3 has 13 residues. Per germline, CDR1 SNHLY and CDR2 FYNNEI. The CDR3 DNA sequence: TGTGCCAGCAGTACAGGGCTCGCAGATACGCAGTATTTT. This encodes CASSTGLADTQYF.

This chain joins TRBV18 and TRBJ1-5, with 7 bases lining up with TRBD1. Looked up from germline, CDR1 is KGHSH and CDR2 is LQKENI. The CDR3 sequence is 15 residues long. The trim removed 6 bases at V and 0 bases at J, leaving 5 bases unmatched. CDR3 DNA: TGTGCCAGCTCTCGACAGGGAAATAGCAATCAGCCCCAGCATTTT. Its translation is CASSRQGNSNQPQHF.

This clone has just a few counts. The chain uses TRBV4-1 and TRBJ1-2, with TRBD1 as a possible D gene (5 bases). The CDR3 length is 16 residues. Germline V gene lookup returns CDR1 MGHRA and CDR2 YSYEKL. Trimming pared 1 base from V and 7 bases from J, leaving 19 bases between. The CDR3 reads CASSQARDSGFGGYTF. CDR3 DNA: TGCGCCAGCAGCCAAGCTAGGGACTCAGGGTTCGGTGGCTACACCTTC.

This chain links TRBV6-2 or TRBV6-3 with TRBJ2-7; a possible D gene is TRBD1 (7 bases). Germline lookup yields CDR1 MNHEY and CDR2 SVGEGT. This CDR3 contains 17 residues. V lost 2 bases and J 5 bases, leaving 22 bases between the germline ends. CDR3 loop: CASSYGGRQGPSDEQYF. The CDR3 nucleotides are TGTGCCAGCAGTTACGGGGGGAGACAGGGACCGAGCGACGAGCAGTACTTC.

The chain employs TRBV24-1 and TRBJ2-1; 15 nucleotides agree with TRBD2. The ends lost 2 bases at V and 10 bases at J; junction bases unmatched: 2. CDR1 is KGHDR, CDR2 SFDVKD, per germline. This CDR3 comprises 15 residues. CDR3 residues: CATSDSGLAGGEQFF. The CDR3 DNA reads as TGTGCCACCAGTGATTCCGGACTAGCGGGGGGGGAGCAGTTCTTC.

This clone was detected only once. V usage is TRBV19 and J usage is TRBJ1-3; no clear D. Trimming shortened V by 6 bases and J by 0 bases, and 9 bases separated the two germline ends. This CDR3 comprises 14 residues. CDR1 is LNHDA and CDR2 is SQIVND in the germline V gene (reference sequence). This CDR3 is CASRPSDSGNTIYF. The DNA of the CDR3 is TGTGCCAGTAGGCCCTCAGACTCTGGAAACACCATATATTTT.

The chain has TRBV11-2 and TRBJ1-2; D is ambiguous. Germline V gene lookup returns CDR1 SGHAT and CDR2 FQNNGV. The CDR3 is made up of 13 amino acids. V lost 6 bases and J 1 base, leaving 9 bases between the germline ends. The CDR3 spells CASRSGVNYGYTF. The CDR3 DNA reads TGTGCCAGCAGAAGTGGAGTTAACTATGGCTACACCTTC.

This clone was observed a few times. The chain joins TRBV10-2 to TRBJ1-5; 7 bases match TRBD1. CDR3 length: 13 residues. CDR1 is WSHSY and CDR2 is SAAADI in the germline V gene. Trimming cost V 4 bases and J 9 bases; bases outside gene matches: 6. This CDR3 reads CASSVQGEGPQHF. For the CDR3, the DNA is TGCGCCAGCAGTGTCCAGGGGGAAGGGCCCCAGCATTTT.

This clone has more than one count but fewer than ten. J is TRBJ1-2 and V is TRBV7-9; 9 bases are shared with TRBD1. V was clipped by 5 bases and J by 4 bases; unmatched bases: 14. Germline V CDR1 and CDR2: SEHNR, FQNEAQ (reference sequence). CDR3 length: 17 amino acids. The CDR3 sequence: CASSVTGTGRIVYGYTF. In DNA, the CDR3 is TGTGCCAGCAGCGTCACCGGGACAGGGAGGATAGTCTATGGCTACACCTTC.

The chain uses TRBV15 and TRBJ1-1; the D gene is possibly TRBD1 (5 bases). V was shortened by 5 bases and J by 1 base, with 14 bases between the two germline ends. Germline V gives CDR1 LNHNV, CDR2 YYDKDF (reference sequence). The CDR3 extends over 15 amino acids. In DNA form, the CDR3 reads TGTGCCACCAGCGCCTTACAGGTGCCGAACACTGAAGCTTTCTTT. Its translation is CATSALQVPNTEAFF.

The chain recombines TRBV10-3 with TRBJ1-2; D is unresolved. CDR1 is ENHRY, CDR2 SYGVKD, per germline. Trimming removed 4 bases from V and 0 bases from J, with 6 bases in between. The CDR3 runs to 13 residues. The chain's CDR3 is CAISVTANYGYTF. The CDR3 DNA follows: TGTGCCATCAGTGTGACTGCTAACTATGGCTACACCTTC.

This chain connects TRBV11-2 to TRBJ1-3; 8 bases are a match to TRBD1. With 6 bases clipped from V and 0 bases from J, the junction kept 4 bases outside the gene matches. Germline lookup yields CDR1 SGHAT and CDR2 FQNNGV. This CDR3 contains 15 residues. CDR3 residues: CASRDRGPSGNTIYF. For the CDR3, the DNA is TGTGCCAGCAGAGACAGGGGCCCCTCTGGAAACACCATATATTTT.

The chain recombines TRBV5-1 with TRBJ2-3; TRBD2 agrees at 13 bases. CDR1 and CDR2 (germline): SGHRS, YFSETQ. The CDR3 loop spans 19 amino acids. J was trimmed by 0 bases and V by 3 bases; bases with no gene match: 10. The CDR3 DNA reads as TGCGCCAGCAGCTCCGCCGGGACTAGCGGGGTGACTAGCACAGATACGCAGTATTTT. Its protein is CASSSAGTSGVTSTDTQYF.

The genes are TRBV29-1 and TRBJ2-1; a weak D match, TRBD1 (6 bases). Germline loops: CDR1 SQVTM, CDR2 ANQGSEA. Trimming removed 6 bases from V and 2 bases from J, with 14 bases in between. The CDR3 contains 14 residues. This CDR3 reads CSVGQPSAYNEQFF. Written as DNA, the CDR3 is TGCAGCGTGGGACAACCTTCAGCCTACAATGAGCAGTTCTTC.

The chain recombines TRBV29-1 with TRBJ1-2; the D is unclear. Germline V gene lookup returns CDR1 SQVTM and CDR2 ANQGSEA. The CDR3 totals 12 residues. Trimming shortened V by 1 base and J by 4 bases, and 7 bases separated the two germline ends. The CDR3 DNA is TGCAGCGTTGAAGGGCAGATCTATGGCTACACCTTC. Its translation: CSVEGQIYGYTF. Filled out from reference TRBV29-1 and TRBJ1-2, the complete variable domain reads SAVISQKPSRDICQRGTSLTIQCQVDSQVTMMFWYRQQPGQSLTLIATANQGSEATYESGFVIDKFPISRPNLTFSTLTVSNMSPEDSSIYLCSVEGQIYGYTFGSGTRLTVV.

This chain uses TRBV27 with TRBJ1-2, with no clear D. From germline, CDR1 is MNHEY and CDR2 SMNVEV (reference sequence). The CDR3 is 13 residues long. Trimming pared 0 bases from V and 8 bases from J, leaving 10 bases between. CDR3: CASSLSRRGGYTF. For the CDR3, the DNA is TGTGCCAGCAGTTTATCCCGAAGAGGGGGCTACACCTTC.

The chain employs TRBV6-5 and TRBJ2-7, with 11 bases matching TRBD2. The trim removed 5 bases at V and 0 bases at J, leaving 0 bases unmatched. From germline, CDR1 is MNHEY and CDR2 SVGAGI. The CDR3 has 14 amino acids. The CDR3 loop reads CASSTSGSSYEQYF. For the CDR3, the DNA is TGTGCCAGCAGTACTAGCGGGAGCTCCTACGAGCAGTACTTC.